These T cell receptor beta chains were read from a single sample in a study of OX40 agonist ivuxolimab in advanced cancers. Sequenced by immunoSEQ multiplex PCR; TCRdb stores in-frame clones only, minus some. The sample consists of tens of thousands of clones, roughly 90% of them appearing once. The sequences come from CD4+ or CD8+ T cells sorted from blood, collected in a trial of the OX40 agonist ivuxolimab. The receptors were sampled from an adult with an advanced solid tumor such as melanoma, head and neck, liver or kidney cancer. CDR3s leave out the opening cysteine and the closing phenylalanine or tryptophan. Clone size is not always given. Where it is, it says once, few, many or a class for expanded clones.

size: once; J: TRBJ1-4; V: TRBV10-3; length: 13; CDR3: AISESPGVGEKLF
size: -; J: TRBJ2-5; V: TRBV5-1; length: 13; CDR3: ASSYGSGSQETQY
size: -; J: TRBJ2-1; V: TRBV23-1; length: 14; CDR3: ASSQSLEGLAHEQF
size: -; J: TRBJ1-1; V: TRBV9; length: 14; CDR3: ASSARDRAVDTEAF
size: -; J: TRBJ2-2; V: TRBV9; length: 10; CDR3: ASSVVAGELF
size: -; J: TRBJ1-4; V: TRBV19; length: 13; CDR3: ASSVTGGPNEKLF
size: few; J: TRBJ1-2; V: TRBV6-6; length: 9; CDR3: ASSQVHGYT
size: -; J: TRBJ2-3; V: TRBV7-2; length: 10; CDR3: ASSSQADTQY
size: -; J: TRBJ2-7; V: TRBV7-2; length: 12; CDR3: ASSSSGAGYEQY
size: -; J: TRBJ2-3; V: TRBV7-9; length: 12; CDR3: ASSFGVEHDTQY
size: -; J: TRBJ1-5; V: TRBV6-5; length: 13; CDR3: ASSYEGGRVQPQH
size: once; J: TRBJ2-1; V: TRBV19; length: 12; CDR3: ASSTGTAGSGQF
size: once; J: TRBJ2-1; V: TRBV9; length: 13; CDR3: ASSVGPSLGGEQF
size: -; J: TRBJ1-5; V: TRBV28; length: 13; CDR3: ATLGTRPPRQPQH
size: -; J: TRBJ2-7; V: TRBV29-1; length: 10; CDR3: SVLSGGPEQY
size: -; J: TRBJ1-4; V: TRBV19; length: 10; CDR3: ASSIMGDRLF
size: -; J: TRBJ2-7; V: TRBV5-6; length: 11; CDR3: ASSGGLGREQY
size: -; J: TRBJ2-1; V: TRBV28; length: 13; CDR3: ASSASQGIYNEQF
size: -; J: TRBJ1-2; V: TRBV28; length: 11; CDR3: ASSSNKLYGYT
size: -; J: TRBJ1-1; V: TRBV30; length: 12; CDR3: AWSLELLNTEAF
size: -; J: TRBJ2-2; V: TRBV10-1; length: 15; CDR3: ASSDWGGISGTGELF
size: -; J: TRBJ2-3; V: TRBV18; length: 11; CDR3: ASSPPAGDTQY
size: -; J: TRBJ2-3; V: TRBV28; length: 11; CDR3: ASKPASTDTQY
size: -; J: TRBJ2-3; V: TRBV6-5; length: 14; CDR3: ASSYGLAVSTDTQY
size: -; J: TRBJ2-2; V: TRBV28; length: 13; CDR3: ASSLSPPRPGELF
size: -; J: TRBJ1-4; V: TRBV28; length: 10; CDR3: ASSLSLGKLF
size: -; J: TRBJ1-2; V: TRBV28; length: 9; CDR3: ASSLTYGYT
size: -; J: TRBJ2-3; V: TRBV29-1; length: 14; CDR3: SVEVGSGSIPDTQY
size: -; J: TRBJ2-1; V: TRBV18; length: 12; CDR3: ASSPAGVMNEQF
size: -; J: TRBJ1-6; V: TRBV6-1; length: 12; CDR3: ASREGRGNSPLH
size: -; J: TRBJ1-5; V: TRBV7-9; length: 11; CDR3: ASSLNWNQPQH
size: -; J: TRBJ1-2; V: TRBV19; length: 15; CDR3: ASSPGIFRSANYGYT
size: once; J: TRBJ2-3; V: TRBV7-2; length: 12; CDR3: ATGGGLGTDTQY
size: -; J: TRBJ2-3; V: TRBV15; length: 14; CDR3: ATSRGLDTARDTQY
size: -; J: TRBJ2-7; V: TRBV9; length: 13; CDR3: ASSVEIGASYEQY
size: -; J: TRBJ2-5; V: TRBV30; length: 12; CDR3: AWSWTSGSETQY
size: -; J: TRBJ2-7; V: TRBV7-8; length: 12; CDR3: ASSLIDRGYEQY
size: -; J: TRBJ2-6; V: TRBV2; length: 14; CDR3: ASRLQGGVGANVLT
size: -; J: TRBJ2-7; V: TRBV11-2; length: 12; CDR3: ASSVRDRSYEQY
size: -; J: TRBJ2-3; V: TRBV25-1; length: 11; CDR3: ASIRQNTDTQY
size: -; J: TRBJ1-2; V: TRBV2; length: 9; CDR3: ASRRMDGYT
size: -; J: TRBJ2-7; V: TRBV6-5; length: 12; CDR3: ASTPLLGGHEQY
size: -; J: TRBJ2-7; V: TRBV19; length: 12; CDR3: ASSKNRGNYEQY
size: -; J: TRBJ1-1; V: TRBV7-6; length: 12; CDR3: ASSFHNKNTEAF
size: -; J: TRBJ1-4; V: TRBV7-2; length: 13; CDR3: ASSPRGGEGEKLF
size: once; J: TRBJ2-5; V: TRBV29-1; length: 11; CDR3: SVGAGVGETQY
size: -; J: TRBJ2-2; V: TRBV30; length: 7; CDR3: AWSRGAV